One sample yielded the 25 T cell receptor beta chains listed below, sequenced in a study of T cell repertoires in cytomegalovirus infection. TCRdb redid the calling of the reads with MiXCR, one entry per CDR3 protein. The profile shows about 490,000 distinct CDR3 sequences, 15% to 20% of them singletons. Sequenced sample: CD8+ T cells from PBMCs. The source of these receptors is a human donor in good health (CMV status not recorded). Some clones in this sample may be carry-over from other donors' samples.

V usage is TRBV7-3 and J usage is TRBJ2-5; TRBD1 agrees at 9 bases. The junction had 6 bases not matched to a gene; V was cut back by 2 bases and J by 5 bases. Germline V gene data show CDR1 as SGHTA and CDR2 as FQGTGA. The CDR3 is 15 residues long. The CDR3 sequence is CASSLGTGRRETQYF. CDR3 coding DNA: TGTGCCAGCAGCTTAGGGACAGGGCGGAGGGAGACCCAGTACTTC. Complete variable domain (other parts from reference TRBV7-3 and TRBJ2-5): GAGVSQTPSNKVTEKGKYVELRCDPISGHTALYWYRQSLGQGPEFLIYFQGTGAADDSGLPNDRFFAVRPEGSVSTLKIQRTERGDSAVYLCASSLGTGRRETQYFGPGTRLLVL.

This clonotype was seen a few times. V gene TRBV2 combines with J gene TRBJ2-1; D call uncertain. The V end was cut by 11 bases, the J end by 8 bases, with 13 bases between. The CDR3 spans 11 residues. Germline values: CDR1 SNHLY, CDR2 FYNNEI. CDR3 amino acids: CALGPKHEQFF. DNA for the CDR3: TGTGCCTTGGGTCCTAAACATGAGCAGTTCTTC.

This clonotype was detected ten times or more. DNA for the CDR3: TGTGCCAGCACCCACAAGGGGGGGTCGAGTACCGGGGAGCTGTTTTTT. Encoded protein: CASTHKGGSSTGELFF. J is TRBJ2-2 and V is TRBV11-2; the D gene is possibly TRBD2 (7 bases). Germline V lookup: CDR1 SGHAT, CDR2 FQNNGV. V dropped 7 bases and J dropped 5 bases, with 20 bases sitting between them. This CDR3 contains 16 residues.

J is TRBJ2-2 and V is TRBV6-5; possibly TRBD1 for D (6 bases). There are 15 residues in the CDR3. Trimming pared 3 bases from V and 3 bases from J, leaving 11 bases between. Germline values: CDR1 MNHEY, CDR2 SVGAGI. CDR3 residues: CASSYWGPDTGELFF. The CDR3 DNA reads TGTGCCAGCAGTTATTGGGGGCCGGACACCGGGGAGCTGTTTTTT.

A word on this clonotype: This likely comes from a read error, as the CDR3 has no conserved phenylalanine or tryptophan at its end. CDR3 coding DNA: TGTGCCATCAGTGAGGAGCGGCGGGTTGAGACCCAGTACTTA. Translated, it gives CAISEERRVETQYL. The rearrangement uses TRBV10-3 and TRBJ2-5; the D gene is possibly TRBD2 (5 bases). V was trimmed by 2 bases and J by 5 bases, leaving 12 bases between them. Germline CDR1 ENHRY, CDR2 SYGVKD. The CDR3 is 14 residues long.

The CDR3 region has the DNA TGTGCCAGCAACCTGGGCGGGACAGGATTGAGTACTGAAGCTTTCTTT. It codes for CASNLGGTGLSTEAFF. V gene TRBV25-1 combines with J gene TRBJ1-1, with 8 bases lining up with TRBD1. Germline CDR1 reads MGHDK; CDR2 reads SYGVNS. Trimming cost V 7 bases and J 5 bases; bases outside gene matches: 15. The CDR3 sequence is 16 residues long. Combining the CDR3 with reference TRBV25-1 and TRBJ1-1 gives the whole variable domain EADIYQTPRYLVIGTGKKITLECSQTMGHDKMYWYQQDPGMELHLIHYSYGVNSTEKGDLSSESTVSRIRTEHFPLTLESARPSHTSQYLCASNLGGTGLSTEAFFGQGTRLTVV.

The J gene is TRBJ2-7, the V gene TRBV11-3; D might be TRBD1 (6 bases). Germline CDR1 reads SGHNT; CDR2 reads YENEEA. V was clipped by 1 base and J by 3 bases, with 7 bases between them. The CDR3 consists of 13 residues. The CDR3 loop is CASSLVTGYEQYF. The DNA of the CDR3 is TGTGCCAGCAGCTTAGTGACAGGCTACGAGCAGTACTTC.

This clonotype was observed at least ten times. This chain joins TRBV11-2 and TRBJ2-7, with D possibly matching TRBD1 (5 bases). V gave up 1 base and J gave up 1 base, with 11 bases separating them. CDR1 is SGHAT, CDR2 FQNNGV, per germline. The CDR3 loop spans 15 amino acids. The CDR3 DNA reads TGTGCCAGCAGCTTAGCAGTCAGGGCTTCCTACGAGCAGTACTTC. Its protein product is CASSLAVRASYEQYF.

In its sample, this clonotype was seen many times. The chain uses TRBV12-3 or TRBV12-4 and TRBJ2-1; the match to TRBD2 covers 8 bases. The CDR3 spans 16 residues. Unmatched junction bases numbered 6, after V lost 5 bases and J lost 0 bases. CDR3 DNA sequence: TGTGCCAGCAGTCGTAGCGGGATAAACTCCTACAATGAGCAGTTCTTC. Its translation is CASSRSGINSYNEQFF.

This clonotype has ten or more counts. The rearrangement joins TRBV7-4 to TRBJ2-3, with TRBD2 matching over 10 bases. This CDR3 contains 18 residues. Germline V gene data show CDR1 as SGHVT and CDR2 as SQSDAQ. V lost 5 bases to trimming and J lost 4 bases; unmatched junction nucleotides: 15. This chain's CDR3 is CASSNNGTSEPRADTQYF. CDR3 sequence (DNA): TGTGCCAGCAGCAATAACGGGACTAGCGAGCCCCGAGCAGATACGCAGTATTTT.

CDR3 residues: CASSQEKTTGLRNEQFF. The CDR3 DNA is TGTGCCAGCAGCCAAGAAAAAACTACCGGACTTCGGAATGAGCAGTTCTTC. J is TRBJ2-1 and V is TRBV3-1; perhaps TRBD2 as D (5 bases). V was trimmed by 0 bases and J by 7 bases, leaving 19 bases between them. CDR1 and CDR2 (germline): LGHDT, YNNKEL (reference sequence). CDR3 size: 17 residues.

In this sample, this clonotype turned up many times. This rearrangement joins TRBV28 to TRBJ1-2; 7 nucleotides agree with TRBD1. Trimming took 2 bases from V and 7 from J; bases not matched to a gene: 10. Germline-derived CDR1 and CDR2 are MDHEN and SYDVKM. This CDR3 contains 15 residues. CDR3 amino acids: CASSLHIEGAPGYTF. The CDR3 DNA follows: TGTGCCAGCAGTTTACACATCGAGGGGGCGCCTGGCTACACCTTC.

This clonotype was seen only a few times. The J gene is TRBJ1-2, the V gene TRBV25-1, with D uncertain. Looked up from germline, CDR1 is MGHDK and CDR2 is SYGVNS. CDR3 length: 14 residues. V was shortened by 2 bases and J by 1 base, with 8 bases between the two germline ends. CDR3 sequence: CASSEPRNNYGYTF. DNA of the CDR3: TGTGCCAGCAGTGAACCCAGAAATAACTATGGCTACACCTTC.

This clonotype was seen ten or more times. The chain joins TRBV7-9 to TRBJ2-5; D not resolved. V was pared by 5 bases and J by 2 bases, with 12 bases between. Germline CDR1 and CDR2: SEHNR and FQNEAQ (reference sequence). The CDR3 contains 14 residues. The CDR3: CASSPNLRQETQYF. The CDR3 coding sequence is TGTGCCAGCAGCCCAAATCTGCGGCAAGAGACCCAGTACTTC.

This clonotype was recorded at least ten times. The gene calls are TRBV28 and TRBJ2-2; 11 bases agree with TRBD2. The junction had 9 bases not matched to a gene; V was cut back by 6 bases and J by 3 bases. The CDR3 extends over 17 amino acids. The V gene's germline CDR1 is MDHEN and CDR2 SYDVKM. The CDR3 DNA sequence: TGTGCCAGCAGCTACGCTAAACTAGCGGGAGACACCGGGGAGCTGTTTTTT. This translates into CASSYAKLAGDTGELFF. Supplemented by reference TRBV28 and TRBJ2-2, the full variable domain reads DVKVTQSSRYLVKRTGEKVFLECVQDMDHENMFWYRQDPGLGLRLIYFSYDVKMKEKGDIPEGYSVSREKKERFSLILESASTNQTSMYLCASSYAKLAGDTGELFFGEGSRLTVL.

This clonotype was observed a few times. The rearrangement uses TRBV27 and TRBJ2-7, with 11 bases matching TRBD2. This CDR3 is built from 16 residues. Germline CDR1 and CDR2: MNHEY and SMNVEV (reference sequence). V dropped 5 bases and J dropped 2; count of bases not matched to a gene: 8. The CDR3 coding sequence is TGTGCCAGCAGTCCGGGACTAGCGGCCGTCCCCTACGAGCAGTACTTC. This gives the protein CASSPGLAAVPYEQYF.

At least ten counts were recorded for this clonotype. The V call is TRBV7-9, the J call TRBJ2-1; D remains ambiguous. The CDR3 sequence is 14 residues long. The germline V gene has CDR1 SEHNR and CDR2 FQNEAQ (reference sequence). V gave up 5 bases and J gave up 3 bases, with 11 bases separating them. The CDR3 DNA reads TGTGCCAGCAGCCATTATAACAGCTACAATGAGCAGTTCTTC. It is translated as CASSHYNSYNEQFF.

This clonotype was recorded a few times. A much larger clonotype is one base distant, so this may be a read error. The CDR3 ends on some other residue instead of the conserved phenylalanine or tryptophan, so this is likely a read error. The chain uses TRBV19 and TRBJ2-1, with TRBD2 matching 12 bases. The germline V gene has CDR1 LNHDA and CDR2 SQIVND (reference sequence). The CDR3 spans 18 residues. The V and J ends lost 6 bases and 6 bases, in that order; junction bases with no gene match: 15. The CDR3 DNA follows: TGTGCCAGTAGCGACAGGGTAACTAGCGGGAGGCCCACCAATGAGCAGTTCTTA. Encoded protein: CASSDRVTSGRPTNEQFL.

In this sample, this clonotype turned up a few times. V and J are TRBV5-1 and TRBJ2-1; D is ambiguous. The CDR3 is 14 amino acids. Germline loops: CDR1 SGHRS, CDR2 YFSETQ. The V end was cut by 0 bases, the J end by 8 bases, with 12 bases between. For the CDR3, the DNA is TGCGCCAGCAGCTTGGATTCCCGCCTCGATGAGCAGTTCTTC. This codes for CASSLDSRLDEQFF.

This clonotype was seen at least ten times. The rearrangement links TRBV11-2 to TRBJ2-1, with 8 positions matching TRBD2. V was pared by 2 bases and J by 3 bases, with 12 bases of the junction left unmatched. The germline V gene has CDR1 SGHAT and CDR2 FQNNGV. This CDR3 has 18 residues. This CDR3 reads CASSLKPIGSGDYNEQFF. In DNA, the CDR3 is TGTGCCAGCAGCTTAAAGCCAATTGGTAGCGGGGACTACAATGAGCAGTTCTTC.

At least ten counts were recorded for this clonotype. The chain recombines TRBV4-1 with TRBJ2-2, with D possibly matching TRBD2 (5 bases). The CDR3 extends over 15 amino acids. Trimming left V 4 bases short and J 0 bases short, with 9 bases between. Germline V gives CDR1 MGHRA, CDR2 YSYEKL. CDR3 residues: CASSPERANTGELFF. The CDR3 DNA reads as TGCGCCAGCAGCCCCGAGAGGGCGAACACCGGGGAGCTGTTTTTT.

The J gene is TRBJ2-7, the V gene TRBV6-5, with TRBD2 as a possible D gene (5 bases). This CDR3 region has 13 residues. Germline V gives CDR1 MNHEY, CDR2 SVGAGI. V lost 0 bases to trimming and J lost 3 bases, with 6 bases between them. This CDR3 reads CASSYSEVYEQYF. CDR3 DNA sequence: TGTGCCAGCAGTTACTCGGAGGTCTACGAGCAGTACTTC.

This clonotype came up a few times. The CDR3 DNA follows: TGTGCCAGCAGCGATCCCCTAGCGCCCCAGCATTTT. Translated, it gives CASSDPLAPQHF. This chain connects TRBV7-6 to TRBJ1-5; D not resolved. The CDR3 covers 12 residues. Trimming removed 5 bases from V and 9 bases from J, with 11 bases in between. Germline lookup yields CDR1 SGHVS and CDR2 FNYEAQ. The variable domain in full, completed from reference TRBV7-6 and TRBJ1-5, reads GAGVSQSPRYKVTKRGQDVALRCDPISGHVSLYWYRQALGQGPEFLTYFNYEAQQDKSGLPNDRFSAERPEGSISTLTIQRTEQRDSAMYRCASSDPLAPQHFGDGTRLSIL.

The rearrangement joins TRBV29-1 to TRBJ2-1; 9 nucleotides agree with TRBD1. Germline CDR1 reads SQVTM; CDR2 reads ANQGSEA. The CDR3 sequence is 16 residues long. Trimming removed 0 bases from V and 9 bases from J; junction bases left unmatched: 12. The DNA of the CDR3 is TGCAGCGTTGAAGATGTCGGGGACAGGGTCAGTAGTGAGCAGTTCTTC. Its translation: CSVEDVGDRVSSEQFF.

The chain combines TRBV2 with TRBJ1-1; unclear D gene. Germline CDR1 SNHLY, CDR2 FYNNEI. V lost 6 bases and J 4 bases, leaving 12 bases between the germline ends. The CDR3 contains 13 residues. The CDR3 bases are TGTGCCAGCAGAGCCCAGCAGACCACTGAAGCTTTCTTT. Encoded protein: CASRAQQTTEAFF.